This entry lists 5 T cell receptor beta chains sequenced from one sample in a study of blood T cell repertoires in COVID-19. Using immunoSEQ multiplex PCR, the repertoire was profiled, and TCRdb retains in-frame clones only, with some absent. Of just over 300,000 clones in the sample, roughly 89% are singletons; the top ten hold 3.5% to 4.5%. Sequencing input: PBMCs or T cells enriched from blood (not recorded which). Receptor source: a woman aged 18-35 years with acute COVID-19.

The CDR3 nucleotides read TGTGCCAGCAGCGGGAAACGGGGTCGCGACGAGCAGTACTTC. It translates to CASSGKRGRDEQYF. The rearrangement links TRBV25-1 to TRBJ2-7; weak D call: TRBD2 (5 bases). Germline-derived CDR1 and CDR2 are MGHDK and SYGVNS. The CDR3 is 14 residues long. The V end was cut by 6 bases, the J end by 5 bases, with 17 bases between.

The rearrangement joins TRBV28 to TRBJ1-6, with 8 nucleotides matching TRBD1. V shed 2 bases, J shed 2 bases, and the junction held 2 bases outside the gene matches. CDR1 and CDR2 from the germline V gene are MDHEN and SYDVKM. This CDR3 is built from 16 residues. The CDR3 DNA is TGTGCCAGCAGTTTAAGCAGGGGGCCCTATAATTCACCCCTCCACTTT. Translated: CASSLSRGPYNSPLHF.

The V call is TRBV2, the J call TRBJ2-5; possible D gene TRBD2, 5 bases. V was pared by 6 bases and J by 0 bases, with 11 bases between. In germline, CDR1 is SNHLY, CDR2 FYNNEI. CDR3 size: 14 residues. The CDR3 DNA reads as TGTGCCAGCAGCCGTCAGCGGAACCAAGAGACCCAGTACTTC. Its translation: CASSRQRNQETQYF.

The CDR3 region has the DNA TGTGCCAGCAGTTTACAGGGGTCCCGGGGTGAAAAACTGTTTTTT. Amino acids: CASSLQGSRGEKLFF. The V gene is TRBV28, the J gene TRBJ1-4; a weak D match, TRBD1 (6 bases). This CDR3 region has 15 residues. Trimming cost V 2 bases and J 7 bases, with 14 bases left between them. Germline V CDR1 and CDR2: MDHEN, SYDVKM.

The chain has TRBV2 and TRBJ2-2; D is unresolved. Germline V gives CDR1 SNHLY, CDR2 FYNNEI. V shed 5 bases and J shed 2 bases, with 9 bases lying between them. The CDR3 runs to 14 residues. The CDR3 region is CASSLSINTGELFF. CDR3 coding DNA: TGTGCCAGCAGTCTAAGTATCAACACCGGGGAGCTGTTTTTT.